This TCR beta chain was sequenced during a study of T cell responses to AZD1222 COVID-19 vaccine. The V and J ends lost 4 bases and 12 bases respectively, with 10 bases between them. Germline lookup yields CDR1 LNHDA and CDR2 SQIVND (reference sequence). The CDR3 totals 12 residues. Assay: immunoSEQ multiplex PCR; the TCRdb copy retains only in-frame clones and omits some. The sample includes roughly 120,000 clones, 88% of them seen just once. Turning to this clone: Its matching antigen is unknown.

Study-level findings and limits: Nearly half of spike-specific TCRs reportedly target variant regions that are unmutated in the B.1.351 and B.1.1.7 variants. Donors were chiefly white British, with a greater number of females, and clonal diversity was perhaps underestimated.

The receptor was derived from an adult in good health. The chain is built from TRBV19 and TRBJ1-6; D unresolved. Sequenced here: peripheral blood, sampled on day 0 of AZD1222 vaccination. CDR3 amino acids: CASSNSRQPLHF. CDR3 in DNA: TGTGCCAGTAGTAACAGCCGTCAACCCCTCCACTTT.